The rows below give T cell receptor beta chains drawn from one sample of a study of T cells in Graves' hyperthyroidism and ophthalmopathy. MiXCR, applied by TCRdb to the multiplex PCR reads, yields one record per CDR3 protein. The sample contains fewer than 450,000 distinct CDR3 sequences, roughly a sixth of which appear only once. The sample taken for sequencing was blood. The receptors were gathered from a woman in her thirties with Graves' hyperthyroidism that later progressed to Graves' ophthalmopathy. CDR3s include the opening cysteine and the closing phenylalanine or tryptophan. The D gene is left open where the match is weak. Some rows have no size entry. The others give once, few or many, or a class for an expanded clone.

d_gene,j_gene,v_gene,abundance,CDR3aa,CDR3nt
-,TRBJ2-5,TRBV11-2,many,CASRVGGLQATQYF,TGTGCCAGCAGGGTAGGCGGCCTCCAGGCGACCCAGTACTTC
-,TRBJ1-5,TRBV7-2,-,CASSDKQINQPQHF,TGTGCCAGCAGCGATAAACAGATAAATCAGCCCCAGCATTTT
TRBD1,TRBJ2-5,TRBV6-1,many,CASSATAGTGGETQYF,TGTGCCAGCAGTGCAACAGCCGGGACAGGGGGCGAGACCCAGTACTTC
-,TRBJ1-6,TRBV29-1,-,CSVGFLEGRLHF,TGCAGCGTTGGTTTCCTGGAGGGTAGGCTCCACTTT
-,TRBJ2-2,TRBV28,-,CATKGSLNTGELFF,TGTGCCACCAAGGGTAGTCTGAACACCGGGGAGCTGTTTTTT
-,TRBJ1-1,TRBV18,many,CASSNRRGYTEAFF,TGTGCCAGCTCGAACCGGCGGGGATACACTGAAGCTTTCTTT
TRBD1,TRBJ2-7,TRBV6-2/TRBV6-3,few,CASSQQGTYEQYF,TGTGCCAGCAGTCAACAGGGGACGTACGAGCAGTACTTC
TRBD2,TRBJ2-3,TRBV7-9,few,CASSLASELAGVVDTQYF,TGTGCCAGCAGCTTAGCGTCTGAGCTAGCGGGAGTGGTAGATACGCAGTATTTT
-,TRBJ2-1,TRBV19,many,CASSNSGYSSYNEQFF,TGTGCCAGTAGTAATAGCGGATATAGCTCCTACAATGAGCAGTTCTTC
-,TRBJ1-3,TRBV7-9,few,CASTPPTGNTIYF,TGTGCCAGCACCCCTCCGACGGGAAACACCATATATTTT
-,TRBJ2-4,TRBV12-3/TRBV12-4,many,CASSLSLAKNIQYF,TGTGCCAGCAGTTTATCGCTAGCCAAAAACATTCAGTACTTC
TRBD2,TRBJ2-2,TRBV3-1,few,CASSPPWSGILRVTGELFF,TGTGCCAGCAGCCCGCCGTGGAGCGGGATACTCAGAGTCACCGGGGAGCTGTTTTTT
-,TRBJ2-3,TRBV20-1,-,CSASQPSRVRDTQYF,TGCAGTGCTAGTCAGCCTAGTCGGGTGAGAGATACGCAGTATTTT
-,TRBJ1-1,TRBV5-1,many,CASSRSGENTEAFF,TGCGCCAGCAGTCGATCAGGTGAGAACACTGAAGCTTTCTTT
-,TRBJ2-7,TRBV5-1,many,CASSLGGKNYEQYF,TGCGCCAGCAGCTTGGGTGGCAAGAACTACGAGCAGTACTTC
-,TRBJ2-2,TRBV6-1,few,CASREAGELFF,TGTGCCAGCAGAGAGGCCGGGGAGCTGTTTTTT
-,TRBJ2-7,TRBV7-9,few,CASSPRGGIGYEQYF,TGTGCCAGCAGCCCCCGAGGGGGTATCGGCTACGAGCAGTACTTC
TRBD1,TRBJ1-2,TRBV6-1,few,CASRGGSDREANYGYTF,TGTGCCAGCAGGGGGGGGAGTGACAGGGAGGCCAACTATGGCTACACCTTC
-,TRBJ2-1,TRBV7-9,many,CASSQMRLAPNEQFF,TGTGCCAGCAGCCAGATGAGGCTAGCGCCGAATGAGCAGTTCTTC
-,TRBJ2-5,TRBV2,once,CASSGAETQYF,TGTGCCAGCAGTGGCGCCGAGACCCAGTACTTC
-,TRBJ1-1,TRBV7-9,-,CASSLSMGAHTEAFF,TGTGCCAGCAGCTTATCTATGGGGGCCCACACTGAAGCTTTCTTT
TRBD2,TRBJ2-5,TRBV19,many,CASSIIPSGSSEETQYF,TGTGCCAGTAGTATTATCCCTAGCGGGAGCTCAGAAGAGACCCAGTACTTC
-,TRBJ2-3,TRBV20-1,many,CSAWAGGSTDTQYF,TGCAGTGCTTGGGCCGGAGGGAGCACAGATACGCAGTATTTT
TRBD1,TRBJ1-1,TRBV12-3/TRBV12-4,many,CASSFGTGRYTEAFF,TGTGCCAGCAGTTTCGGGACAGGGAGATACACTGAAGCTTTCTTT
-,TRBJ2-2,TRBV7-9,many,CASSSTLQPNTGELFF,TGTGCCAGCAGCTCCACACTCCAGCCGAACACCGGGGAGCTGTTTTTT
-,TRBJ1-2,TRBV28,-,CASSLGAGGIYGYTF,TGTGCCAGCAGTTTAGGGGCGGGGGGGATTTATGGCTACACCTTC
-,TRBJ2-5,TRBV30,few,CAWRSNRETQYF,TGTGCCTGGAGATCAAATCGGGAGACCCAGTACTTC
-,TRBJ1-1,TRBV2,many,CASSPRQALNTEAFF,TGTGCCAGTTCCCCCAGACAGGCCTTGAACACTGAAGCTTTCTTT
-,TRBJ1-2,TRBV4-1,few,CASSQVGPGAKGDYGYTF,TGCGCCAGCAGCCAAGTGGGGCCAGGGGCGAAGGGAGACTATGGCTACACCTTC
-,TRBJ2-5,TRBV7-6,many,CASSLAGVETQYF,TGTGCCAGCAGCTTAGCGGGGGTGGAGACCCAGTACTTC
-,TRBJ2-5,TRBV6-1,-,CASGDTRGTQYF,TGTGCCAGCGGGGACACAAGAGGGACCCAGTACTTC
-,TRBJ2-3,TRBV10-1,few,CASSESSPSTDTQYF,TGCGCCAGCAGTGAGTCCAGCCCTAGCACAGATACGCAGTATTTT